The source of this T cell receptor (beta chain) is a study of OX40 agonist ivuxolimab in advanced cancers. Broader study findings: Researchers report that CD8+ T cells had, on average, more expanded clones than CD4+. Low normalized T-cell clonal expansion was also seen in some nonresponders.

Libraries were prepared by immunoSEQ multiplex PCR; TCRdb keeps only in-frame clonotypes and omits some of them. This repertoire shows 78,000 or so clones, 86% found once; its top ten account for approximately 0.63%. Details on this clone: Its antigen is as yet unknown.

Germline V gene sequence: CDR1 SGDLS, CDR2 YYNGEE. CDR3 length: 11 amino acids. V was cut by 4 bases and J by 8 bases, with 7 bases left in between. The sample here was CD4+ or CD8+ T cells sorted from blood, taken in a trial of the OX40 agonist ivuxolimab. This chain links TRBV9 with TRBJ2-1; no clear D. This TCR came from an adult with an advanced solid tumor such as melanoma, head and neck, liver or kidney cancer. CDR3: CASSTTDEQFF. CDR3 nucleotides: TGTGCCAGCAGCACAACGGATGAGCAGTTCTTC.